Sequencing of this T cell receptor beta chain was carried out in a study of shared clonotypes between healthy human individuals. This clone has just a few counts. For sorted subsets, about 0.2 ug DNA per replicate equaled 30,000 or so T cell genomes. Sequencing used immunoSEQ multiplex PCR; TCRdb keeps in-frame clones, though not all of them. The repertoire holds 600,000 to 750,000 clones, with over 55% as singletons. CD4+ cell separation produced CD45RA+ naive and CD45RA-negative memory subsets. CDR3 length: 16 amino acids. In germline, CDR1 is LNHDA, CDR2 SQIVND (reference sequence). Between the trimmed V and J ends, which lost 5 bases and 0 bases, there was a span of 14 bases.

The receptor's source is a woman aged 25 to 39 in good health. The chain joins TRBV19 to TRBJ2-4; D remains unclear. Sequences were obtained from memory CD4+ T cells sorted from blood. The subset was: CD45RA-negative fraction. The CDR3 DNA reads as TGTGCCAGTAGTCCCCGAGTAAGTCTAGCCAAAAACATTCAGTACTTC. It is translated as CASSPRVSLAKNIQYF.